This T cell receptor (beta chain) was sequenced in a study of shared clonotypes between healthy human individuals. Study findings and constraints: A handful of donors showed sharing of about 4.8% of naive CD4 clonotypes. Lower generation probabilities were found for non-shared clonotypes than for those shared by all four donors. The sampled material consisted only of blood, and tissue repertoires are likely to differ. Expectations were that clonotype sharing among donors would be affected by sequencing depth.

In regard to this clone: Its antigen is unknown.

Generated by immunoSEQ multiplex PCR, the TCRdb table keeps only in-frame clones and is missing some. The table lists roughly 1.4 million clones, 98% to 99% of them singletons. The germline V gene encodes CDR1 SGHVS and CDR2 FNYEAQ. V gave up 5 bases and J gave up 4 bases, with 21 bases separating them. CDR3 length equals 17 residues. The J gene is TRBJ2-1, the V gene TRBV7-6; possibly TRBD2 for D (6 bases). This TCR derives from a man aged 30 to 45 in good health. Sequencing was performed on naive CD4+ T cells sorted from blood. As for subset: CD45RA+ positively selected. In DNA, the CDR3 is TGTGCCAGCAGCCCGTCCAGCCACCCCGGGAGTTACAATGAGCAGTTCTTC. It translates to CASSPSSHPGSYNEQFF.